One and the same sample provided the 29 T cell receptor beta chains below, sequenced in a study of CD8 T cells in Susac syndrome. RNA amounts of about 0.45 to 1 ug underwent reverse transcription with random hexamers. TCRdb called the immunoSEQ multiplex PCR reads again in MiXCR, with one record for every CDR3 protein. Of about 190,000 distinct CDR3 sequences in the sample, about 95% are singletons; the top ten hold about 0.15%. Input material: CD8+ T cells from PBMCs. The receptors come from a human donor with Susac syndrome.

The genes are TRBV4-1 and TRBJ1-2; unclear D gene. The V end was cut by 3 bases, the J end by 2 bases, with 16 bases between. Germline assignment: CDR1 MGHRA and CDR2 YSYEKL. This CDR3 spans 16 amino acids. The CDR3 sequence is CASSHPLGRANYGYTF. CDR3 coding DNA: TGCGCCAGCAGCCACCCATTGGGAAGGGCCAACTATGGCTACACCTTC.

The rearrangement uses TRBV9 and TRBJ2-2, with D possibly called TRBD1 or TRBD2 (5 bases each). V was pared by 0 bases and J by 4 bases, with 10 bases between. Germline CDR1 reads SGDLS; CDR2 reads YYNGEE. CDR3 size: 15 residues. Written as DNA, the CDR3 is TGTGCCAGCAGCGTAGGAGGGGCAGGCACCGGGGAGCTGTTTTTT. It specifies CASSVGGAGTGELFF.

This clonotype has more than one count but fewer than ten. The rearrangement links TRBV7-8 to TRBJ2-7; 8 bases agree with TRBD1. The V gene end was trimmed by 2 bases and the J gene end by 3 bases; junction bases not matched to a gene: 6. The CDR3 runs to 15 residues. From germline, CDR1 is SGHVS and CDR2 FQNEAQ. CDR3 amino acids: CASSLLAGGVYEQYF. In DNA, the CDR3 is TGTGCCAGCAGCTTATTGGCAGGGGGCGTCTACGAGCAGTACTTC.

The genes are TRBV28 and TRBJ2-1; TRBD2 matches 15 bases. CDR3 length: 16 residues. V was clipped by 5 bases and J by 5 bases; unmatched bases: 4. In germline, CDR1 is MDHEN, CDR2 SYDVKM. CDR3 amino acids: CASSPGLAGGHNEQFF. DNA of the CDR3: TGTGCCAGCAGTCCGGGACTAGCGGGAGGACACAATGAGCAGTTCTTC.

V usage is TRBV4-2 and J usage is TRBJ2-5; the match to TRBD2 covers 7 bases. Trimming removed 0 bases from V and 2 bases from J; junction bases left unmatched: 9. The CDR3 extends over 17 amino acids. The germline gives CDR1 LGHNA, CDR2 YNFKEQ. CDR3 region: CASSQDGPAGTQETQYF. In DNA, the CDR3 is TGTGCCAGCAGCCAAGATGGCCCAGCGGGGACTCAAGAGACCCAGTACTTC.

The V and J genes are TRBV11-2 and TRBJ1-4; no clear D gene. In germline, CDR1 is SGHAT, CDR2 FQNNGV. CDR3 length: 13 amino acids. The ends were cut back, 5 bases at V and 7 bases at J, with 11 bases in the middle. In nucleotides, the CDR3 is TGTGCCAGCAGCCCCGAGGGTGCTGAAAAACTGTTTTTT. Translation: CASSPEGAEKLFF.

This rearrangement joins TRBV7-6 to TRBJ1-2; no firm D call. CDR1 is SGHVS, CDR2 FNYEAQ, per germline. The CDR3 sequence is 14 residues long. Between the trimmed V and J ends, which lost 2 bases and 5 bases, there was a span of 12 bases. The CDR3 is CASSLSGSSYGYTF. CDR3 DNA: TGTGCCAGCAGCTTAAGTGGCAGTTCTTATGGCTACACCTTC.

This chain uses TRBV6-6 with TRBJ2-7; tentatively, D is TRBD1 (6 bases). The V and J ends lost 7 bases and 6 bases respectively, with 16 bases between them. From germline, CDR1 is MNHNY and CDR2 SVGAGI (reference sequence). This CDR3 region has 13 residues. The CDR3 DNA reads TGTGCCAGCATCGCCCAGGGGATGGGCGAGCAGTACTTC. This codes for CASIAQGMGEQYF.

This clonotype turned up a few times. This rearrangement joins TRBV5-6 to TRBJ2-1; D unresolved. The V end lost 4 bases, the J end lost 5 bases, and 7 bases lay between the germline ends. The germline gives CDR1 SGHDT, CDR2 YYEEEE. The CDR3 spans 12 residues. CDR3 loop: CASSGTDNEQFF. The CDR3 DNA is TGTGCCAGCAGCGGTACAGACAATGAGCAGTTCTTC.

The rearrangement uses TRBV19 and TRBJ2-2; 8 bases match TRBD1. This CDR3 contains 18 residues. V was pared by 2 bases and J by 2 bases, with 10 bases of the junction left unmatched. Germline V lookup: CDR1 LNHDA, CDR2 SQIVND (reference sequence). This chain's CDR3 is CASSIIWRDRGNTGELFF. The CDR3 coding sequence is TGTGCCAGTAGTATAATTTGGCGAGACAGGGGTAACACCGGGGAGCTGTTTTTT.

This clonotype was recorded a few times. The chain links TRBV7-9 to TRBJ1-2, with TRBD1 identical over 12 bases. The CDR3 totals 14 residues. The germline CDR1 and CDR2 sequences are SEHNR and FQNEAQ (reference sequence). V was clipped by 5 bases and J by 8 bases; unmatched bases: 6. The chain's CDR3 is CASSEGQGAYGYTF. The CDR3 region has the DNA TGTGCCAGCAGCGAGGGACAGGGGGCTTACGGCTACACCTTC.

As DNA, the CDR3 is TGTGCCAGCAGTTACTCGTATGCTCCTTCCTACGAGCAGTACTTC. This codes for CASSYSYAPSYEQYF. The genes are TRBV6-5 and TRBJ2-7; D is unclear. Germline V CDR1 and CDR2: MNHEY, SVGAGI. V was shortened by 0 bases and J by 1 base, with 10 bases between the two germline ends. The CDR3 extends over 15 amino acids.

The rearrangement uses TRBV12-3 or TRBV12-4 and TRBJ2-3; 12 positions agree with TRBD2. The CDR3 length is 16 residues. V was clipped by 3 bases and J by 3 bases; unmatched bases: 4. As DNA, the CDR3 is TGTGCCAGCAGTTTGACTAGCGGGGGTTGGACAGATACGCAGTATTTT. Translation gives CASSLTSGGWTDTQYF.

This clonotype came up a few times. The junction departs from the called germline gene at one end, perhaps through a read error. This chain joins TRBV6-1 and TRBJ1-5, with a tentative D call TRBD1 (5 bases). The CDR3 totals 14 residues. From germline, CDR1 is MNHNS and CDR2 SASEGT. DNA of the CDR3: TGTGCCAGCATTGAAGGGACCAGCAATCAGCCCCAGCATTTT. Its protein is CASIEGTSNQPQHF.

This chain connects TRBV9 to TRBJ2-1, with TRBD1 as a possible D gene (6 bases). V was cut by 4 bases and J by 5 bases, with 13 bases left in between. This CDR3 is 14 amino acids long. Looked up from germline, CDR1 is SGDLS and CDR2 is YYNGEE. DNA of the CDR3: TGTGCCAGCAGCAGAGCAGGGGTCCACAATGAGCAGTTCTTC. Translation: CASSRAGVHNEQFF. The full variable domain, with the rest looked up from reference TRBV9 and TRBJ2-1, is DSGVTQTPKHLITATGQRVTLRCSPRSGDLSVYWYQQSLDQGLQFLIQYYNGEERAKGNILERFSAQQFPDLHSELNLSSLELGDSALYFCASSRAGVHNEQFFGPGTRLTVL.

Points on this clonotype: Compared with germline, one end of the junction differs, possibly owing to a read error. The J gene is TRBJ2-3, the V gene TRBV6-1, with TRBD1 identical over 8 bases. The CDR3 is made up of 17 amino acids. CDR1 and CDR2 from the germline V gene are MNHNS and SASEGT. CDR3 DNA: TGTGCCAGCAGTCCATCGGCAGGACAGGGAAGCATAGATACGCAGTATTTT. It translates to CASSPSAGQGSIDTQYF.

The chain is built from TRBV5-6 and TRBJ1-2, with a possible D match to TRBD1 (5 bases). This CDR3 comprises 13 residues. Per germline, CDR1 SGHDT and CDR2 YYEEEE. The V end lost 5 bases, the J end lost 3 bases, and 11 bases lay between the germline ends. CDR3 region: CASSYTGDYGYTF. The CDR3 region has the DNA TGTGCCAGCAGTTATACGGGGGACTATGGCTACACCTTC.

V gene TRBV24-1 combines with J gene TRBJ2-2, with 8 bases aligning to TRBD1. The CDR3 runs 16 residues. Germline CDR1 reads KGHDR; CDR2 reads SFDVKD. With V trimmed by 2 bases and J by 3 bases, 4 bases remained unmatched. CDR3 nucleotides: TGTGCCACCAGTGATTCCGGGACAGGCTACACCGGGGAGCTGTTTTTT. Translation gives CATSDSGTGYTGELFF.

This chain uses TRBV5-1 with TRBJ2-3; D gene ambiguous. This CDR3 is 13 amino acids long. Trimming shortened V by 1 base and J by 4 bases, and 7 bases separated the two germline ends. Germline values: CDR1 SGHRS, CDR2 YFSETQ. In DNA, the CDR3 is TGCGCCAGCAGCTTGAAATCGGCAGATACGCAGTATTTT. Translated, it gives CASSLKSADTQYF.

The chain recombines TRBV15 with TRBJ1-3; tentative D call: TRBD1 (6 bases). V shed 8 bases and J shed 0 bases, with 11 bases lying between them. Germline-derived CDR1 and CDR2 are LNHNV and YYDKDF (reference sequence). CDR3 size: 14 residues. CDR3 amino acids: CATGGRDSGNTIYF. Here the CDR3 DNA reads TGTGCCACCGGGGGCAGGGACTCTGGAAACACCATATATTTT.

The V call is TRBV9, the J call TRBJ2-3; TRBD1 matches at 10 bases. The V and J ends lost 4 bases and 1 base, in that order; junction bases with no gene match: 9. The CDR3 contains 17 residues. Germline lookup yields CDR1 SGDLS and CDR2 YYNGEE. CDR3 sequence reads: CASSLGGGTGGTDTQYF. The CDR3 DNA is TGTGCCAGCAGCCTCGGGGGGGGGACAGGGGGCACAGATACGCAGTATTTT.

The chain links TRBV15 to TRBJ1-1; tentative D call: TRBD1 (5 bases). Germline V gene sequence: CDR1 LNHNV, CDR2 YYDKDF (reference sequence). The CDR3 runs 13 residues. V lost 3 bases and J 2 bases, leaving 7 bases between the germline ends. DNA for the CDR3: TGTGCCACCAGCAGCGGGACCAACACTGAAGCTTTCTTT. Residues: CATSSGTNTEAFF. The variable domain in full, completed from reference TRBV15 and TRBJ1-1, reads DAMVIQNPRYQVTQFGKPVTLSCSQTLNHNVMYWYQQKSSQAPKLLFHYYDKDFNNEADTPDNFQSRRPNTSFCFLDIRSPGLGDTAMYLCATSSGTNTEAFFGQGTRLTVV.

The chain recombines TRBV5-1 with TRBJ1-2; D gene ambiguous. V was cut by 1 base and J by 13 bases, with 14 bases left in between. Per germline, CDR1 SGHRS and CDR2 YFSETQ. The CDR3 is 12 amino acids. The CDR3 region has the DNA TGCGCCAGCAGCTTGACTACAGCTCCCCTCACCTTC. Translated: CASSLTTAPLTF.

This chain joins TRBV6-5 and TRBJ2-7; D uncertain. The CDR3 contains 14 residues. Germline lookup yields CDR1 MNHEY and CDR2 SVGAGI. Trimming took 4 bases from V and 3 from J, leaving 13 bases between them. Here the CDR3 reads CASSSSVALYEQYF. In nucleotides, the CDR3 is TGTGCCAGCAGTTCGTCAGTAGCACTCTACGAGCAGTACTTC.

The rearrangement joins TRBV3-1 to TRBJ1-5; TRBD1 might be the D (6 bases). The V end lost 0 bases, the J end lost 4 bases, and 16 bases lay between the germline ends. Germline V gene data show CDR1 as LGHDT and CDR2 as YNNKEL (reference sequence). The CDR3 is 17 amino acids. The CDR3 sequence: CASSQERWQGLNQPQHF. The DNA of the CDR3 is TGTGCCAGCAGCCAAGAGAGGTGGCAGGGGCTGAATCAGCCCCAGCATTTT.

The chain links TRBV5-6 to TRBJ2-3; D is tentatively TRBD1 or TRBD2 (5 bases each). Germline V CDR1 and CDR2: SGHDT, YYEEEE. The CDR3 spans 15 residues. V was shortened by 4 bases and J by 5 bases, with 17 bases between the two germline ends. DNA of the CDR3: TGTGCCAGCAGCCGAGCCGGGACGCGGTTAGATACGCAGTATTTT. It is translated as CASSRAGTRLDTQYF.

The chain's CDR3 is CASSQAGGEPYF. DNA of the CDR3: TGCGCCAGCAGCCAAGCAGGGGGCGAACCGTACTTC. The rearrangement joins TRBV4-1 to TRBJ2-7, with 8 bases fitting TRBD1. CDR1 MGHRA and CDR2 YSYEKL come from the germline V gene. CDR3 length: 12 amino acids. With 1 base clipped from V and 12 bases from J, the junction kept 5 bases outside the gene matches.

This chain's CDR3 is CASSQHQGQPQHF. The CDR3 nucleotides are TGCGCCAGCAGCCAGCATCAGGGACAGCCCCAGCATTTT. The rearrangement uses TRBV4-1 and TRBJ1-5; D is perhaps TRBD1 (5 bases). CDR1 MGHRA and CDR2 YSYEKL come from the germline V gene. This CDR3 has 13 residues. Trimming cost V 3 bases and J 7 bases, with 10 bases left between them.

This clonotype appeared once. This sequence joins TRBV5-1 and TRBJ1-2; tentative D call: TRBD1 (5 bases). Per germline, CDR1 SGHRS and CDR2 YFSETQ. The germline V and J ends were trimmed by 4 bases and 4 bases, with 14 bases remaining between them. The CDR3 contains 14 residues. This CDR3 is CASSSNPGLYGYTF. CDR3 in DNA: TGCGCCAGCAGCAGCAACCCGGGGCTCTATGGCTACACCTTC. The variable domain in full, with the rest retrieved from reference TRBV5-1 and TRBJ1-2, is KAGVTQTPRYLIKTRGQQVTLSCSPISGHRSVSWYQQTPGQGLQFLFEYFSETQRNKGNFPGRFSGRQFSNSRSEMNVSTLELGDSALYLCASSSNPGLYGYTFGSGTRLTVV.